Reported below is one TCR beta chain. Its antigen has not been determined. Base qualities are not provided; no much larger clone lies one nucleotide away. Participants in the prospective study were aged roughly 18 to 100 years, lived in about two dozen United States geographic areas, and enrolled through a virtual design. Cohort assignment in the prospective study relied on participant-reported clinical history from a screening survey and a study questionnaire. For ImmuneRACE Cohort 3, a participant was defined as recovered based on two consecutive negative NP/OP PCR tests, clearance by a healthcare professional, or resolution of symptoms. Mobile phlebotomists in the prospective study collected whole blood, serum and a nasopharyngeal or oropharyngeal swab from every participant. Participants in the prospective study had the option to provide additional blood draws and questionnaires over a roughly 2-month period. Before DNA extraction, blood samples from the prospective study were shipped at room temperature or frozen.

Via the germline V gene (reference sequence), CDR1 is MNHNY and CDR2 SVGAGI. The CDR3 numbers 16 residues from cysteine through phenylalanine. Only the CDR3 DNA stays, 48 bases, in frame from base 1. Trimming at the junction amounts to 0 bases on V and 0 bases on J, and the germline ends lie 9 bases apart. This sample was included in a study of blood T cell repertoires in COVID-19 (TCRdb year 2020). For context, the study as a whole: The collaborator samples originated in the United States, Italy and Spain and spanned the acute and convalescent phases of COVID-19. The prospective study material was composed of cDNA or gDNA derived from T cells, B-cell-depleted T cells, or PBMCs. Subjects who had been exposed to COVID-19, were actively infected with it, or had recovered from it provided the deeply sampled blood TCRbeta repertoires that made up the dataset. The repertoires were made available in a free public database intended to serve as a resource for research on the immune response to SARS-CoV-2. The samples were drawn from the first 160 participants of the ongoing ImmuneRACE study and from roughly 1,300 subjects provided by 6 global collaborators. The sample metadata nearly always contained a de-identified subject ID, COVID-19 status, age in years and sex. Where HLA class I and class II types were available, the types were taken from metadata supplied by the sample provider, not from assay-based typing. What the work shows at the level of the full study, not this receptor alone: How much clinical and demographic metadata was included differed by source and by participant, and the metadata was provided uncurated.

TCRbeta CDR3 regions were amplified from genomic DNA by means of the immunoSEQ Assay, a bias-controlled multiplex PCR. As for the authors' bioinformatics: The number of nucleated cells in each sample was estimated from the amplification of reference gene primers within the assay. To quantify the absolute abundance of each unique TCRbeta CDR3 rearrangement, sequence reads were collapsed and filtered. For each sample, productive Simpson clonality was calculated as the square root of Simpson's diversity index across productive rearrangements. TCRdb stores this immuneACCESS table with in-frame sequences only. Part of the clones is absent; in the studies checked, under half of the shortfall reflects unresolved V genes, and no reason is known for the rest. That table gives V, J and clone size, and the DNA gave D and trimming. This sample is represented by approximately 280,000 clones; about 85% of them were singletons. The ten most abundant clones make up roughly 2.6% of the sample.

The sequence is built from TRBV6-6 and TRBJ1-5, with no D gene named confidently. Material: PBMCs or T cells enriched from blood (not recorded which). The receptor's source is a woman aged 50 to 65 who had recovered from COVID-19. CDR3 loop: CASSYSLADSNQPQHF. The DNA sequence is given as TGTGCCAGCAGTTACTCGTTGGCAGATAGCAATCAGCCCCAGCATTTT.